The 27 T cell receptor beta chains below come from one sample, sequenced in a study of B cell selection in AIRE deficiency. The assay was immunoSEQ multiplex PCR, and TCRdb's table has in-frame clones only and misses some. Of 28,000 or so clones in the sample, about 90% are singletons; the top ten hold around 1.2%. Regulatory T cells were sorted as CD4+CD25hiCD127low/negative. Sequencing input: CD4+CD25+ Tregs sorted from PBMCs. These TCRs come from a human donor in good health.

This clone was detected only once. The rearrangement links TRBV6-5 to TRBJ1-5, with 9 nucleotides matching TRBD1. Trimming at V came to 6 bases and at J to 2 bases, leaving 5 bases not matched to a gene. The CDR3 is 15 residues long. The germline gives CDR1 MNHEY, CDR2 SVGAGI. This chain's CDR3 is CASRVTGGGNQPQHF. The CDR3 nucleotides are TGTGCCAGCAGGGTGACAGGGGGAGGCAATCAGCCCCAGCATTTT.

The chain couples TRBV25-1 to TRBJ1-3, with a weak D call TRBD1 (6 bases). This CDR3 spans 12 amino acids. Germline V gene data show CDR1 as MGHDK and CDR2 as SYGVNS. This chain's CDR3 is CVTGFSGNTIYF. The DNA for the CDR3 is TGTGTGACAGGTTTCTCTGGAAACACCATATATTTT.

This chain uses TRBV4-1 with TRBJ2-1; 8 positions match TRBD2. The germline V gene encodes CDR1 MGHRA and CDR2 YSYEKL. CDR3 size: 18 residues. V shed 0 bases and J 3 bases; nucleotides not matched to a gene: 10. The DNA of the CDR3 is TGCGCCAGCAGCCAAGAGTTGAGGAGTAGCGGGGTCTACAATGAGCAGTTCTTC. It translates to CASSQELRSSGVYNEQFF.

The DNA of the CDR3 is TGCGCCAGCAGGCTCCGGGACTCTCTTAATACGCAGTATTTT. This codes for CASRLRDSLNTQYF. The V and J genes are TRBV5-1 and TRBJ2-3; the D gene is possibly TRBD2 (6 bases). This CDR3 has 14 amino acids. Germline V gives CDR1 SGHRS, CDR2 YFSETQ. V lost 5 bases and J lost 7, with 17 bases in between. The whole variable domain, remainder taken from reference TRBV5-1 and TRBJ2-3, is KAGVTQTPRYLIKTRGQQVTLSCSPISGHRSVSWYQQTPGQGLQFLFEYFSETQRNKGNFPGRFSGRQFSNSRSEMNVSTLELGDSALYLCASRLRDSLNTQYFGPGTRLTVL.

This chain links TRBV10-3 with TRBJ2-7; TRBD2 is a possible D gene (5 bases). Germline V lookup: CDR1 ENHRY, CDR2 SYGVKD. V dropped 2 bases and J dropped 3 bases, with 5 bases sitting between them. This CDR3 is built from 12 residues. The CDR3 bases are TGTGCCATCAGTGAGACTAGCTACGAGCAGTACTTC. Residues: CAISETSYEQYF.

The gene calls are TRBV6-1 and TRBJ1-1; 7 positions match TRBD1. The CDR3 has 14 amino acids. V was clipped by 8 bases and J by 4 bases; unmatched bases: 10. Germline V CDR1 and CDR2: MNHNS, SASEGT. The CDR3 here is CASPEKGARTEAFF. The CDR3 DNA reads TGTGCCAGCCCGGAGAAGGGGGCGCGCACTGAAGCTTTCTTT.

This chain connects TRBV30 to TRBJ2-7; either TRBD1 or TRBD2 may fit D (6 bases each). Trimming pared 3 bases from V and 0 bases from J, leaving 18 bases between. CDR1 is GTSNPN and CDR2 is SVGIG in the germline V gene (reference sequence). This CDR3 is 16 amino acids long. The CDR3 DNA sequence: TGTGCCTGGAGAGGGGGGTTAACGTCCCACTCCTACGAGCAGTACTTC. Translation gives CAWRGGLTSHSYEQYF.

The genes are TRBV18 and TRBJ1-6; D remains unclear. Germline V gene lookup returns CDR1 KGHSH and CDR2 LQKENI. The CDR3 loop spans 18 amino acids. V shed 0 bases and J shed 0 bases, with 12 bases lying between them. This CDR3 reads CASSPPPDSSSYNSPLHF. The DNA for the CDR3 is TGTGCCAGCTCACCACCCCCGGACTCGAGCTCCTATAATTCACCCCTCCACTTT.

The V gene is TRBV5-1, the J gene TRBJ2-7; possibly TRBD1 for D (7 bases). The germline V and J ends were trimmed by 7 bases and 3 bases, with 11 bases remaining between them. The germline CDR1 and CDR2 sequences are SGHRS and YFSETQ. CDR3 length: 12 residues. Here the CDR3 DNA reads TGCGCCAGCCGACAGGGACTCTACGAGCAGTACTTC. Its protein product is CASRQGLYEQYF.

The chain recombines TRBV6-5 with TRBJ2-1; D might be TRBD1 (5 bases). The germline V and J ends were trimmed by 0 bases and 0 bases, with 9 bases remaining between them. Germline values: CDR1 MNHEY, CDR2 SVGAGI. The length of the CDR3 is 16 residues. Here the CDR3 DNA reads TGTGCCAGCAGTTACTCACAGGCCGTCTCCTACAATGAGCAGTTCTTC. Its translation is CASSYSQAVSYNEQFF.

Here the CDR3 reads CSVEDKGGYGYTF. As DNA, the CDR3 is TGCAGCGTTGAAGATAAAGGGGGCTATGGCTACACCTTC. The chain joins TRBV29-1 to TRBJ1-2, with D possibly matching TRBD1 (6 bases). Germline CDR1 reads SQVTM; CDR2 reads ANQGSEA. Trimming stripped 0 bases from V and 4 bases from J, with 9 bases between. This CDR3 region has 13 residues.

The CDR3 region has the DNA TGCGCCAGCAGCTCGGGACAGGGGGGCGAAAAACTGTTTTTT. As protein: CASSSGQGGEKLFF. This rearrangement joins TRBV5-1 to TRBJ1-4; 11 nucleotides align to TRBD1. CDR3 length equals 14 residues. J gave up 8 bases and V 3 bases, and 3 bases lay outside the gene matches. Germline V gene sequence: CDR1 SGHRS, CDR2 YFSETQ. The full variable domain, with the rest looked up from reference TRBV5-1 and TRBJ1-4, is KAGVTQTPRYLIKTRGQQVTLSCSPISGHRSVSWYQQTPGQGLQFLFEYFSETQRNKGNFPGRFSGRQFSNSRSEMNVSTLELGDSALYLCASSSGQGGEKLFFGSGTQLSVL.

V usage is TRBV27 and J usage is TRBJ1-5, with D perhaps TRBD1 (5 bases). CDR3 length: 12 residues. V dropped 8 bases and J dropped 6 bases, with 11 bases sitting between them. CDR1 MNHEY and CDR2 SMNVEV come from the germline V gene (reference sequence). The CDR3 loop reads CASRIGTQPQHF. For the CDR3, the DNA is TGTGCCAGCCGTATAGGGACTCAGCCCCAGCATTTT.

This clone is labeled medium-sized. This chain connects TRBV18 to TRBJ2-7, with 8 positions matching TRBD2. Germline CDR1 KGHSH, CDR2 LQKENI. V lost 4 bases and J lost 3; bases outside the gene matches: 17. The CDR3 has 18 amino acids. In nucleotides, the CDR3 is TGTGCCAGCTCACGCTATCCTCCCGGCGGGGGGTTCTACTACGAGCAGTACTTC. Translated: CASSRYPPGGGFYYEQYF.

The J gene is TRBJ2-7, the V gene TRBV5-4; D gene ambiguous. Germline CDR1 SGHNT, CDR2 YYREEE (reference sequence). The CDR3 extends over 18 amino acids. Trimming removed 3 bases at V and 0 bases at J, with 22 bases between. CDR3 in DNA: TGTGCCAGCAGCTGGGCTTCATGGATCCTCATACTCTCCTACGAGCAGTACTTC. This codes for CASSWASWILILSYEQYF.

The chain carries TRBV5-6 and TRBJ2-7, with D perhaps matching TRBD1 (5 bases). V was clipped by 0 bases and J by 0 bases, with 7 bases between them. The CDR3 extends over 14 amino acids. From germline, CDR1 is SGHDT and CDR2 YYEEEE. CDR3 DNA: TGTGCCAGCAGCTTGGGACAGCTCTCCTACGAGCAGTACTTC. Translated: CASSLGQLSYEQYF.

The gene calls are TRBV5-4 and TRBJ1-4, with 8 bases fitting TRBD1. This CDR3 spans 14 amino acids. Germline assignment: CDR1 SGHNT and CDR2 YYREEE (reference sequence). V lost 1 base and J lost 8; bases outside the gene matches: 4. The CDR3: CASSLSGGLEKLFF. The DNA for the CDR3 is TGTGCCAGCAGCTTGTCAGGGGGCTTGGAAAAACTGTTTTTT.

The CDR3: CASSQAGSTDTQYF. In DNA form, the CDR3 reads TGTGCCAGCAGTCAGGCAGGATCCACAGATACGCAGTATTTT. The J gene is TRBJ2-3, the V gene TRBV6-6; no reliable D call. Trimming pared 5 bases from V and 2 bases from J, leaving 11 bases between. CDR3 length equals 14 residues. Germline CDR1 reads MNHNY; CDR2 reads SVGAGI (reference sequence).

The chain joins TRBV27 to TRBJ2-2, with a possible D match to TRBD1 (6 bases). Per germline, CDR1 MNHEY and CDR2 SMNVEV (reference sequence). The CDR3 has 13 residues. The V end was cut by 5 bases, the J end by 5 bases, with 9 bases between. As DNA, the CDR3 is TGTGCCAGCAGTCCCACAGGGACCGGGGAGCTGTTTTTT. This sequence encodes CASSPTGTGELFF.

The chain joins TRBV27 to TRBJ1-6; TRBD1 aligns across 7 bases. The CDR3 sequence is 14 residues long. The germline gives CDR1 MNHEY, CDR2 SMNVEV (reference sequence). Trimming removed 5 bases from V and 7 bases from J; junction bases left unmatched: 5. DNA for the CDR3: TGTGCCAGCAGTCGACAGGGCTCCAATTCACCCCTCCACTTT. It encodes CASSRQGSNSPLHF.

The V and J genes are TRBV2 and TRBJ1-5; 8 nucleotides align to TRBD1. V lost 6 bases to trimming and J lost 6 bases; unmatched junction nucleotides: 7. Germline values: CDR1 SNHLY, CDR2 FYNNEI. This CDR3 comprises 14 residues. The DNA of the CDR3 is TGTGCCAGCAGCGGACAGGGAGGGAGTCAGCCCCAGCATTTT. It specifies CASSGQGGSQPQHF. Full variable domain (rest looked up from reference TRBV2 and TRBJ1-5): EPEVTQTPSHQVTQMGQEVILRCVPISNHLYFYWYRQILGQKVEFLVSFYNNEISEKSEIFDDQFSVERPDGSNFTLKIRSTKLEDSAMYFCASSGQGGSQPQHFGDGTRLSIL.

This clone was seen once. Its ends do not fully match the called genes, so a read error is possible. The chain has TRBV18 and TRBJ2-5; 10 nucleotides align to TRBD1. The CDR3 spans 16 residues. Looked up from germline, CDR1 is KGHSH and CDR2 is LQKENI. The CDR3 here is CASSPRRDRGPRDRNF. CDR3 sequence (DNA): TGTGCCAGCTCACCCCGGCGGGACAGGGGTCCAAGAGACCGGAACTTC.

The CDR3 region is CASSPGAGYEQYF. CDR3 nucleotide sequence: TGTGCCAGCTCACCGGGGGCGGGTTACGAGCAGTACTTC. The J gene is TRBJ2-5, the V gene TRBV18; D is perhaps TRBD1 (6 bases). The J call may be wrong; the DNA end is better matched by TRBJ2-7. The CDR3 contains 13 residues. CDR1 is KGHSH and CDR2 is LQKENI in the germline V gene.

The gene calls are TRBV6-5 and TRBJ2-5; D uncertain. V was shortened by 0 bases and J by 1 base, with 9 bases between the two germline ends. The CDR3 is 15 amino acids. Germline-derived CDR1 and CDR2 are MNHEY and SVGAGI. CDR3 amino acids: CASSYSLYPQETQYF. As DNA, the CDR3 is TGTGCCAGCAGTTACTCCCTATACCCCCAAGAGACCCAGTACTTC.

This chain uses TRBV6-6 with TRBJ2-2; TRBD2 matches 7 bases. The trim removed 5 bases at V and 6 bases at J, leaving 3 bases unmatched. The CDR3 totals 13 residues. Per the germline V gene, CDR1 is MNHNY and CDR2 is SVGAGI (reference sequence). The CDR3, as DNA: TGTGCCAGCAGTGCGGGGGAAGCCGGGGAGCTGTTTTTT. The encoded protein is CASSAGEAGELFF.

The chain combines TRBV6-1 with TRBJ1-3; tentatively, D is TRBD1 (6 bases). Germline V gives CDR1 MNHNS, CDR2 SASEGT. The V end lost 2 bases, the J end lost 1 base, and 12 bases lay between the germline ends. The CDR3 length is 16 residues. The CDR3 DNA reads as TGTGCCAGCAGTGAACGGGCAGGGGATTCTGGAAACACCATATATTTT. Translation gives CASSERAGDSGNTIYF.

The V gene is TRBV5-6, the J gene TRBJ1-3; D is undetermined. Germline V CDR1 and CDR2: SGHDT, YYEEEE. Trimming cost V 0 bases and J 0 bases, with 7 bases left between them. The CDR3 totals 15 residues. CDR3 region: CASSLGSGSGNTIYF. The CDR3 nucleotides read TGTGCCAGCAGCTTGGGTTCGGGCTCTGGAAACACCATATATTTT.